The 8 T cell receptor beta chains reported below all come from one sample, sequenced in a study of radiotherapy plus CTLA-4 blockade in lung cancer. Assay: immunoSEQ multiplex PCR; the TCRdb copy retains only in-frame clones and omits some. Among some 30,000 clones listed, roughly four fifths were seen once. The sample in question was peripheral blood, obtained from a patient treated with radiotherapy plus ipilimumab. The receptors were gathered from a human donor with non-small cell lung cancer that progressed on radiotherapy plus ipilimumab.

V and J are TRBV28 and TRBJ2-7; 7 nucleotides line up with TRBD1. V shed 7 bases, J shed 3 bases, and the junction held 15 bases outside the gene matches. Germline V gene lookup returns CDR1 MDHEN and CDR2 SYDVKM. This CDR3 spans 16 amino acids. CDR3 sequence: CASTPMNFGTDYEQYF. CDR3 DNA sequence: TGTGCCAGCACCCCCATGAACTTTGGGACAGACTACGAGCAGTACTTC.

This clone was detected only a few times. CDR3: CASNPRGEVDTQYF. Written as DNA, the CDR3 is TGTGCCAGCAACCCTCGCGGGGAGGTGGATACGCAGTATTTT. The genes are TRBV9 and TRBJ2-3, with TRBD2 as a possible D gene (6 bases). The CDR3 has 14 residues. The V end was cut by 6 bases, the J end by 6 bases, with 17 bases between. Germline V gene sequence: CDR1 SGDLS, CDR2 YYNGEE.

The chain combines TRBV28 with TRBJ1-2, with D possibly TRBD1 on 6 matching bases. The V gene's germline CDR1 is MDHEN and CDR2 SYDVKM. The CDR3 covers 13 residues. V was cut by 3 bases and J by 8 bases, with 13 bases left in between. The CDR3 DNA sequence: TGTGCCAGCAGTTTGTCCGGGACAAGAGGCTACACCTTC. Translated, it gives CASSLSGTRGYTF.

The chain is built from TRBV4-2 and TRBJ1-4; D is possibly TRBD1 (5 bases). The CDR3 runs to 17 residues. From germline, CDR1 is LGHNA and CDR2 YNFKEQ. Trimming left V 3 bases short and J 7 bases short, with 21 bases between. CDR3 in amino acids: CASSHDTPGPLREKLFF. DNA of the CDR3: TGTGCCAGCAGCCACGACACACCGGGACCTCTGCGTGAAAAACTGTTTTTT.

The CDR3: CASTLDPRGHTEAFF. CDR3 nucleotides: TGTGCCAGCACCTTGGACCCCAGGGGTCACACTGAAGCTTTCTTT. The chain combines TRBV6-5 with TRBJ1-1, with TRBD1 as a possible D gene (6 bases). Deletions cut 7 bases from V and 3 bases from J, with 18 bases between. The CDR3 totals 15 residues. Germline V gene lookup returns CDR1 MNHEY and CDR2 SVGAGI.

The chain employs TRBV10-3 and TRBJ2-7; 9 bases fit TRBD1. This CDR3 has 13 residues. The junction had 3 bases not matched to a gene; V was cut back by 6 bases and J by 3 bases. Germline V gives CDR1 ENHRY, CDR2 SYGVKD. CDR3 sequence: CAISPGQGYEQYF. Written as DNA, the CDR3 is TGTGCCATCAGCCCGGGACAGGGCTACGAGCAGTACTTC.

The V gene is TRBV28, the J gene TRBJ1-5; TRBD1 aligns across 7 bases. Germline lookup yields CDR1 MDHEN and CDR2 SYDVKM. The CDR3 contains 18 residues. J lost 0 bases, V lost 5 bases, and 13 bases had no gene match. Written as DNA, the CDR3 is TGTGCCAGCAGTCACCCCAGGGACAGACCGACTAGCAATCAGCCCCAGCATTTT. Its translation is CASSHPRDRPTSNQPQHF.

The chain employs TRBV27 and TRBJ2-1; 7 bases map to TRBD1. CDR1 is MNHEY, CDR2 SMNVEV, per germline (reference sequence). J was trimmed by 0 bases and V by 4 bases; bases with no gene match: 12. CDR3 length: 18 residues. The CDR3 coding sequence is TGTGCCAGCAGTTCCCTCGGGACAGTAGGGAGCTCCTACAATGAGCAGTTCTTC. Protein sequence: CASSSLGTVGSSYNEQFF.